This T cell receptor beta chain was sequenced in a study of identical twins (dated by TCRdb to 2016 to 2017). In the study overall: To test whether fetal clonotypes persist, the study used deep sequencing on TCR alpha and beta repertoires from monozygotic twins, unrelated adults of various ages, and cord blood. Replicate twin experiments were performed at different times using different library preparation protocols to rule out contamination. Paper-wide results and their limitations: Compared with coincidental sharing between unrelated individuals, an excess of low generation-probability sequences was observed among out-of-frame TCR alpha sequences shared between twins. Abundant cord blood beta clonotypes carried fewer insertions; young adult naive repertoires showed a weaker similar trend, while memory repertoires showed none. Conclusions relied on cross-sectional statistical analysis, since the same donors could not be followed over many years. A weaker excess of twin sharing was found in beta out-of-frame sequences because the signal-to-noise ratio was lowered by fewer shared sequences. Out-of-frame TCR alpha sharing in monozygotic twins was systematically underestimated by recombination models, whereas sharing between unrelated individuals was in agreement with the recombination models. Zero-insertion analyses could be partly confounded by invariant T cells such as MAIT and iNKT, though diverse VJ usage argued against such confounding for most clonotypes.

Every donor in the study was a healthy Caucasian. The twin cohort consisted of three pairs of female monozygotic twins, all aged 18 to 29 years. Peripheral blood mononuclear cells were used as the source from which RNA for TCR libraries was isolated. This clonotype was seen a handful of times. The specificity of this receptor is unknown. Base quality data are lacking; no much larger clone is found one base away. Libraries were constructed by 5' RACE. The reads were generated on an Illumina HiSeq 2000. Template switching added a universal primer binding site, and the final cDNA carried a unique molecular identifier that allowed TCR cDNA molecules to be counted accurately. Specific primers in the conserved constant-segment region were used to synthesize first-strand cDNA for TCR alpha and beta chains. To control for contamination, every cDNA library carried two barcodes: a SMART-Mk sample barcode plus Illumina barcodes. TruSeq adapter sequences along with Illumina sample barcodes were introduced in two successive PCR steps. The TCR alpha and beta cDNA libraries were sequenced on the Illumina HiSeq platform using custom primers. The original methods were these. MiGEC was used to process raw reads and extract unique molecular identifiers, and MiXCR was used to find CDR3 positions. For each individual, recombination models were inferred using an EM algorithm with the repgenHMM and IGoR tools. Shared clonotype analysis was performed with the tcR package in R, normalizing sharing by the product of cloneset sizes. To study raw recombination without the effects of thymic and clonal selection, out-of-frame nonproductive sequences were analyzed. Using fastp trimming at Q25 and MiXCR clonotype assembly, TCRdb reanalyzed the public sequencing data and kept in-frame beta chains. CDR3 protein duplicates are merged, each entry listing the most common genes and DNA. These V and J calls are TCRdb output, not the study's own analysis. This sample is represented by more than 600,000 distinct CDR3 sequences; 18% of them were singletons. Of the sample, less than 15% is held by the ten largest clones.

The CDR3, cysteine through phenylalanine, is 14 amino acids long. Only the CDR3 DNA stays, 42 bases, in frame from base 1. Based on the germline V gene, the CDR1 and CDR2 sequences are SGDLS and YYNGEE. V is reduced by 0 bases and J by 3 bases, leaving a spacing of 6 bases between them. The same specimen was also included in a second study, on T cells expressing NK-cell markers. From that second study: Three sorted T-cell subsets (CD3+CD56+NKG2C+, CD3+CD56+NKG2C- and CD3+CD56-NKG2C+) from roughly eight donors had their TCR beta-chain repertoires profiled. Among the eight sequenced donors, seven were HCMV-seropositive and one was HCMV-seronegative. To restrict sorting to alphabetaTCR-expressing T cells, an anti-gammadeltaTCR antibody was added in several experiments. In several donors, the dominant CD3+CD56+NKG2C+ clonotypes were among the top 10 CD8+ clonotypes and accounted for roughly 1.0-8% of CD8+ T cells. Those dominant clonotypes were again the most abundant among CD3+CD56-NKG2C+ cells in a few donors, at about 25-65%. It remained unclear whether the expanded NKG2C-expressing T cell clones were specific for HCMV antigens. The study sequenced eight donors, all healthy volunteers chosen at random: three men and five women. A commercial ELISA kit detecting HCMV-specific IgG in serum was used to determine HCMV serostatus. For several donors, bulk peripheral blood T-cell repertoires were additionally sequenced from unsorted PBMC. MIGEC handled demultiplexing of the reads and grouping by UMI, while MiTCR was used to assemble and quantify clonotypes. To exclude erroneous sequences, only TCR cDNA sequences supported by at least two reads were retained. The tcR package was used for downstream repertoire analysis, with clonotypes matched between fractions based on CDR3 nucleotide sequence plus V segment. VDJmatch was used to annotate antigen specificity against VDJdb, with one amino acid substitution allowed in CDR3.

The receptor was isolated from a woman aged 18-29 years in good health. The source material was PBMCs. Recombination linked TRBV9 to TRBJ2-2; a confident D gene designation cannot be given. The bases are TGTGCCAGCAGCGTAGTTCGGGACACCGGGGAGCTGTTTTTT. This yields the protein CASSVVRDTGELFF. This CDR3, with the reference TRBV9 and TRBJ2-2 proteins standing in past its ends, gives the full variable domain DSGVTQTPKHLITATGQRVTLRCSPRSGDLSVYWYQQSLDQGLQFLIQYYNGEERAKGNILERFSAQQFPDLHSELNLSSLELGDSALYFCASSVVRDTGELFFGEGSRLTVL.